Sequencing of this T cell receptor beta chain was carried out in a study of a mutant IDH1 vaccine in newly diagnosed glioma. Study summary: Commencement of vaccination occurred 4-6 weeks following radiotherapy alone, or concurrently with temozolomide cycles. A roughly 62% male, approximately 38% female split and a mean age of approximately 38 years characterized treated patients.

The time point denotes: week 35, safety follow-up. Vaccination comprised doses that each held 300 ug of mutant IDH1 20-mer peptide, plus topical imiquimod. In weeks 1, 3, 5, 7, 11, 15, 19 and 23, patients were immunized, eight times in all. The table came from immunoSEQ multiplex PCR; TCRdb's copy has only in-frame clones and leaves some out. This sample has around 60,000 clones, with roughly 79% found just once. A word on this clone: Its antigen is unknown. One junction end disagrees with the germline gene, perhaps due to a read error.

Study findings and constraints: Pseudoprogression apparently tracked independently of changes in top peripheral T cell clonotypes.

The germline V gene has CDR1 SSHAT and CDR2 FNYEAQ (reference sequence). The CDR3 extends over 15 amino acids. This clonotype was sampled from a middle-aged man with glioma. The sequencing used PBMCs, collected from a glioma patient whose treatment included an IDH1 peptide vaccine. This sequence joins TRBV7-7 and TRBJ2-2, with 8 nucleotides matching TRBD1. CDR3 residues: CASSIGQGGTGELFF. The CDR3 nucleotides read TGTGCTAGCAGCATAGGACAGGGCGGCACCGGGGAGCTGTTTTTT.